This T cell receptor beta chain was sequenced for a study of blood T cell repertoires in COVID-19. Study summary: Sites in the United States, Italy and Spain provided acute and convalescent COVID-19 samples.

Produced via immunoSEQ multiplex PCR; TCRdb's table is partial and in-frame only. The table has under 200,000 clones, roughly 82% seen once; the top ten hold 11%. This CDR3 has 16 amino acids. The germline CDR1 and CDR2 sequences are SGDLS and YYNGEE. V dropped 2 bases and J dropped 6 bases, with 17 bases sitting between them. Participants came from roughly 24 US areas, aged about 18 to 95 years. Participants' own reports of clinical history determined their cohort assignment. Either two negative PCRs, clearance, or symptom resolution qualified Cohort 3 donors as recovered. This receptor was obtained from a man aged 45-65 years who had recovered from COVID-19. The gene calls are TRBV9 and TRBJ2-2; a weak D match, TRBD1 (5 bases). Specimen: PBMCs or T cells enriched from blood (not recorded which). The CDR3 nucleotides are TGTGCCAGCAGCGTTAGCCCCGATTGGGGCGCCGGGGAGCTGTTTTTT. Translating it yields CASSVSPDWGAGELFF.